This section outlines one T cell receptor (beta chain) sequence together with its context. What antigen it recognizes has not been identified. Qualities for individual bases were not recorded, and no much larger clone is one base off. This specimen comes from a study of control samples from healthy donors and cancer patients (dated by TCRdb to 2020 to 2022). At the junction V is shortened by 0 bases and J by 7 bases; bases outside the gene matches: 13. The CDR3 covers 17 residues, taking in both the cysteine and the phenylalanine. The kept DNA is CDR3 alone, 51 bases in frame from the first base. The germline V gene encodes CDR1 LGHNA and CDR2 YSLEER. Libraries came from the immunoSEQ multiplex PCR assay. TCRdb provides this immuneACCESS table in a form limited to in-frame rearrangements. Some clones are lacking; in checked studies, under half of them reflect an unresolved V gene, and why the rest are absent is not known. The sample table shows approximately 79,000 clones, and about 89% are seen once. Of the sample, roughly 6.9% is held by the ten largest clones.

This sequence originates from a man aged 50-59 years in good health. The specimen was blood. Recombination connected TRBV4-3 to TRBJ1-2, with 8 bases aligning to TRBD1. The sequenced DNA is TGCGCCAGCAGCCAAGATGGGTACGGACAGGGAATCGGTGGCTACACCTTC. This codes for CASSQDGYGQGIGGYTF.